The present TCR beta chain was sequenced within a study of T-cell memory formation after mild COVID-19 (dated by TCRdb to the early 2020s). General notes on the study: TCR sequence clusters from the two donors were largely donor specific. Longitudinal TCRalpha and TCRbeta repertoire sequencing tracked T-cell clones expanding and contracting after mild COVID-19 in two donors. The cohort comprised two young, previously healthy adult volunteers, one female and one male.

What the research found in general, with its limitations: Some responding clones were found in pre-infection memory, which suggests that pre-existing cross-reactive memory T cells took part in the SARS-CoV-2 response. SARS-CoV-2 specificity of the second-wave clones peaking on day 37 was not confirmed. Only a couple of mild cases were covered by the study, and larger cohorts that include severe cases with pre-infection samples were considered necessary. Contracting CD4+ clones turned up mainly in the CM and EM memory subsets, whereas EMRA was where CD8+ clones were enriched. Clones that contracted from day 15 to 85 showed balanced CD4/CD8 phenotypes, whereas a second wave of clones that expanded from day 15 to 37 leaned towards CD4+.

From the cysteine through the phenylalanine, the CDR3 covers 17 amino acids. CDR3 DNA is the only sequence kept; it has 51 bases, read in frame from the first base. The germline V gene provides CDR1 SGHVS and CDR2 FQNEAQ. V is cut by 1 base and J by 2 bases, and the space between the germline ends is 17 bases. This clonotype was counted a few times. Its recognized antigen is unknown. It has no much larger one-base neighbor in the sample; base qualities were not kept. Sequencing relied on an Illumina NovaSeq 6000. TCRalpha and TCRbeta cDNA libraries were built by 5'RACE with constant-segment primers, adding sample barcodes and unique molecular identifiers. Trizol reagent was used to extract RNA from every sample. Amplification of the libraries took two PCR steps, and the second step added a second sample barcode plus Illumina TruSeq adapters. The libraries were sequenced on an Illumina NovaSeq using 2 x 150 bp paired-end reads. Processing in the source paper ran as follows. With migec v1.2.7, reads were demultiplexed and then collapsed into UMI-guided consensus sequences. Using mixcr v2.1.11, the UMI consensuses were aligned to TRA and TRB V and J templates and assembled into clonotypes. Clonotypes were classified as expanded or contracted when called significant by both edgeR and NoisET, with noise models trained on biological replicates. For edgeR calls, a false discovery rate-adjusted p below 0.01 and a log2 fold-change threshold of 1 were applied. As an exploratory analysis of dynamics, max-normalized trajectories of the 1000 most abundant clonotypes were examined by PCA with hierarchical clustering. The CD4 or CD8 phenotype of responding clones was assigned using the separately sequenced CD4+ and CD8+ repertoires. Using fastp at Q25 and MiXCR, TCRdb reprocessed the public reads and kept productive beta chains. Entries are consolidated by CDR3 protein sequence, retaining the most common genes and DNA. The V and J calls, along with clone size, are taken from TCRdb and not from the paper's own processing. In this sample the table shows about 470,000 distinct CDR3 sequences, approximately 18% of which occur a single time. The ten most abundant clones make up more than 9% of the sample.

Ficoll-Paque density gradient centrifugation was the method used to isolate PBMCs. The source is an adult woman who had mild COVID-19 (a few samples of this study predate the infection). The sample titles of this study are shuffled in the database, so cell type and time point are left out; the donor was told from shared clones. The sequenced material came from PBMCs or a T cell subset sorted from them (not recorded which). The rearrangement combines TRBV7-8 with TRBJ2-5; D gene: possibly TRBD1, on 5 matching bases. The CDR3 protein is CASSLVYEGDPQETQYF. The DNA sequence is as follows: TGTGCCAGCAGCTTAGTCTATGAAGGGGATCCTCAAGAGACCCAGTACTTC.